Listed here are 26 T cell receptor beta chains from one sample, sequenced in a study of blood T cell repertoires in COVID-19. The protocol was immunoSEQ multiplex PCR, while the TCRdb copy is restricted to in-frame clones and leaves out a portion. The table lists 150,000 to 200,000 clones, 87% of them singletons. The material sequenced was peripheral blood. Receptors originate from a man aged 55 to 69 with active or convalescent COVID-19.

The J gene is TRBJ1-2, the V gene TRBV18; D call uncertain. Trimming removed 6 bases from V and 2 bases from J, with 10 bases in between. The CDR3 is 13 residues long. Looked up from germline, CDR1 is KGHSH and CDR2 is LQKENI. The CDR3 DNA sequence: TGTGCCAGCTCCTCGGGGTTCAACTATGGCTACACCTTC. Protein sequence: CASSSGFNYGYTF.

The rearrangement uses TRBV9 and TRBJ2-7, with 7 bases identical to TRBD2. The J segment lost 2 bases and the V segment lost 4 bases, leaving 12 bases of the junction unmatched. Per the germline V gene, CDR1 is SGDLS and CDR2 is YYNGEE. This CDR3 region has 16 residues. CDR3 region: CASSPQGSGVTYEQYF. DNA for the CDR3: TGTGCCAGCAGCCCGCAGGGCAGCGGGGTGACCTACGAGCAGTACTTC. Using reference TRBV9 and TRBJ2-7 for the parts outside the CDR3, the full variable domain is DSGVTQTPKHLITATGQRVTLRCSPRSGDLSVYWYQQSLDQGLQFLIQYYNGEERAKGNILERFSAQQFPDLHSELNLSSLELGDSALYFCASSPQGSGVTYEQYFGPGTRLTVT.

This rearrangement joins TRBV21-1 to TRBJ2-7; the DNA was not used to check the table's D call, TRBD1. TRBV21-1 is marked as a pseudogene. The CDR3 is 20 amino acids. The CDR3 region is CASSKIFAQGQGGRSYEQYF. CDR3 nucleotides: TGTGCCAGCAGCAAAATTTTTGCCCAAGGACAGGGAGGGAGGTCGTACGAGCAGTACTTC.

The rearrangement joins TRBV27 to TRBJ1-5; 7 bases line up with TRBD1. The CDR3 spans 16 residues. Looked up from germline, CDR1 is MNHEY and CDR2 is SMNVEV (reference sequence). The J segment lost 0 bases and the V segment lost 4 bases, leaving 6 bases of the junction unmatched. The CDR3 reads CASSWTGKISNQPQHF. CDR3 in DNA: TGTGCCAGCAGTTGGACAGGTAAAATTAGCAATCAGCCCCAGCATTTT.

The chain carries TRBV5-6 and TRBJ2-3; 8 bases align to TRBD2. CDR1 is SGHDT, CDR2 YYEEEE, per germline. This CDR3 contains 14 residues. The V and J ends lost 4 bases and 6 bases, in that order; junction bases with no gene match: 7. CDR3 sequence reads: CASSPGSGADTQYF. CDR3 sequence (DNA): TGTGCCAGCAGCCCTGGTAGCGGGGCGGATACGCAGTATTTT.

CDR3 region: CASTTGTGANVLTF. CDR3 nucleotides: TGTGCCAGCACGACGGGGACTGGGGCCAACGTCCTGACTTTC. V is TRBV6-5 and J is TRBJ2-6; tentative D call: TRBD2 (5 bases). Germline CDR1 and CDR2: MNHEY and SVGAGI. V was clipped by 7 bases and J by 2 bases, with 9 bases between them. This CDR3 has 14 residues.

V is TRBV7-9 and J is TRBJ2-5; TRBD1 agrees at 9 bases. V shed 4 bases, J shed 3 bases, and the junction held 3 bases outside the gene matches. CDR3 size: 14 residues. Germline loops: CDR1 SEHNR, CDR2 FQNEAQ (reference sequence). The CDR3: CASSWGQGEETQYF. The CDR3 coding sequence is TGTGCCAGCAGCTGGGGACAGGGTGAAGAGACCCAGTACTTC.

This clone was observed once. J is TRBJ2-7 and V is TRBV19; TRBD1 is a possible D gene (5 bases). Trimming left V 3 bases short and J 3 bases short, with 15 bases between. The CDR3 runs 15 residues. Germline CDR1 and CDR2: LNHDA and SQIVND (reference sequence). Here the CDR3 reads CASSIMAAGRYEQYF. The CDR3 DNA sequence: TGTGCCAGTAGTATCATGGCGGCAGGGCGCTACGAGCAGTACTTC. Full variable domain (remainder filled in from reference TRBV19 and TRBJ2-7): DGGITQSPKYLFRKEGQNVTLSCEQNLNHDAMYWYRQDPGQGLRLIYYSQIVNDFQKGDIAEGYSVSREKKESFPLTVTSAQKNPTAFYLCASSIMAAGRYEQYFGPGTRLTVT.

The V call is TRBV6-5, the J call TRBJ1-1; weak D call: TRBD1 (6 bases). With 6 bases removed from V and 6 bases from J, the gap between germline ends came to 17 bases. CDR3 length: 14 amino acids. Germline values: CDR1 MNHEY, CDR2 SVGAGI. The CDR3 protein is CASSHPGESPEAFF. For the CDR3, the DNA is TGTGCCAGCAGCCACCCAGGGGAGTCGCCTGAAGCTTTCTTT.

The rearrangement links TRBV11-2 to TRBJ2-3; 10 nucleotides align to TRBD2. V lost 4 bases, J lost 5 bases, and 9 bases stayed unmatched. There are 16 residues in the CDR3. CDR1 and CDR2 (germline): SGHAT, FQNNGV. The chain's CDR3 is CASSSLTSGAKDTQYF. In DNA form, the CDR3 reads TGTGCCAGCAGCTCGCTAACTAGCGGGGCAAAAGATACGCAGTATTTT. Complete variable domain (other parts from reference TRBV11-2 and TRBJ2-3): EAGVAQSPRYKIIEKRQSVAFWCNPISGHATLYWYQQILGQGPKLLIQFQNNGVVDDSQLPKDRFSAERLKGVDSTLKIQPAKLEDSAVYLCASSSLTSGAKDTQYFGPGTRLTVL.

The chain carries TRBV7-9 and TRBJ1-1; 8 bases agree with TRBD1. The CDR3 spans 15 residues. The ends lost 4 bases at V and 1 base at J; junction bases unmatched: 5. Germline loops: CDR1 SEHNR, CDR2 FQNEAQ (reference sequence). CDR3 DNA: TGTGCCAGCAGCTCACTCGGACAGGGGAACACTGAAGCTTTCTTT. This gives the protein CASSSLGQGNTEAFF. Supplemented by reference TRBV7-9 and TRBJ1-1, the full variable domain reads DTGVSQNPRHKITKRGQNVTFRCDPISEHNRLYWYRQTLGQGPEFLTYFQNEAQLEKSRLLSDRFSAERPKGSFSTLEIQRTEQGDSAMYLCASSSLGQGNTEAFFGQGTRLTVV.

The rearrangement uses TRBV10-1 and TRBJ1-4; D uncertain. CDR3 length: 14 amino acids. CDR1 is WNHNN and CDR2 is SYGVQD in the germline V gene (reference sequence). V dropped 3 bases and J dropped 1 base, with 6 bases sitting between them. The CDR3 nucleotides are TGCGCCAGCAGTGAACCGGGAACTAATGAAAAACTGTTTTTT. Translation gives CASSEPGTNEKLFF.

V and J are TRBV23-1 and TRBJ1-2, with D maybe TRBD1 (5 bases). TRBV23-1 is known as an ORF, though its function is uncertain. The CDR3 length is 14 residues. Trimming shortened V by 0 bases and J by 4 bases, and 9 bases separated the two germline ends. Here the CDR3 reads CASSQSLGAYGYTF. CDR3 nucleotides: TGCGCCAGCAGTCAATCGCTTGGGGCCTATGGCTACACCTTC.

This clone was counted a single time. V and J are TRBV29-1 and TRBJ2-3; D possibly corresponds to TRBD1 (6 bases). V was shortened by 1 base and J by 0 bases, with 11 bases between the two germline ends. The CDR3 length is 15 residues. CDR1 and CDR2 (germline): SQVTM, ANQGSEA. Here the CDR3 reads CSVEGGQGSTDTQYF. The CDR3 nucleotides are TGCAGCGTTGAAGGAGGTCAGGGGAGCACAGATACGCAGTATTTT.

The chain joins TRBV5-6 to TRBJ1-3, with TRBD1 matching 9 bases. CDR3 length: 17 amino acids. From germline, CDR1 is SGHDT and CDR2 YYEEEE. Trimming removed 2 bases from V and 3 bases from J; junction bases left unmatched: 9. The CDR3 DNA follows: TGTGCCAGCAGCTTAGATACAGGGGGCGCATATGGAAACACCATATATTTT. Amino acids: CASSLDTGGAYGNTIYF.

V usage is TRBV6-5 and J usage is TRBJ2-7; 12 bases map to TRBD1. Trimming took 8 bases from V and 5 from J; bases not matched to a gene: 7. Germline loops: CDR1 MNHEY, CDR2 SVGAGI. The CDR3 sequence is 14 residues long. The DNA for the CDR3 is TGTGCCAGCGGACCGGGACAGGGGGCAGACGAGCAGTACTTC. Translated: CASGPGQGADEQYF.

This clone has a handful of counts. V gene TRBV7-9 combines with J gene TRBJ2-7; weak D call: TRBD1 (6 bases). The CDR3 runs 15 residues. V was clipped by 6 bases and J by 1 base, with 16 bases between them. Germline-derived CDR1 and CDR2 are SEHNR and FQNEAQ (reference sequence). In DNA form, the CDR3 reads TGTGCCAGCAGTAGGCAGGGTGGACAGTCCTACGAGCAGTACTTC. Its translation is CASSRQGGQSYEQYF.

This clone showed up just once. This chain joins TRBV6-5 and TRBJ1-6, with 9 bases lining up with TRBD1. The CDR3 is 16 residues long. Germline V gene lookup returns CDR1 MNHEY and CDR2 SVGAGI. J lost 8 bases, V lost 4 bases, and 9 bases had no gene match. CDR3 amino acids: CASSLYRGLLDSPLHF. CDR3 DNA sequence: TGTGCCAGCAGTTTATACAGGGGGCTCTTGGATTCACCCCTCCACTTT.

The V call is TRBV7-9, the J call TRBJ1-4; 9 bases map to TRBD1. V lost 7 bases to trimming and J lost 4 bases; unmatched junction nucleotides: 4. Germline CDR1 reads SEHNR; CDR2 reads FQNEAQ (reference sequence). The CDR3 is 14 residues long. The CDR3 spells CASTKDRGNEKLFF. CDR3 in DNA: TGTGCCAGCACCAAGGACAGGGGTAATGAAAAACTGTTTTTT.

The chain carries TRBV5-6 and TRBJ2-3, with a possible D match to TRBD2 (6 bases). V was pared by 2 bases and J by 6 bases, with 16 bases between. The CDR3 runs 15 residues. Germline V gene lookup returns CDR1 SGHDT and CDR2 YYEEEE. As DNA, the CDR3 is TGTGCCAGCAGCTTTGGAGGGGCGAATTCCGATACGCAGTATTTT. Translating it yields CASSFGGANSDTQYF. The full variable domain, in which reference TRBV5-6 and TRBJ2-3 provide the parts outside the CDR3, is DAGVTQSPTHLIKTRGQQVTLRCSPKSGHDTVSWYQQALGQGPQFIFQYYEEEERQRGNFPDRFSGHQFPNYSSELNVNALLLGDSALYLCASSFGGANSDTQYFGPGTRLTVL.

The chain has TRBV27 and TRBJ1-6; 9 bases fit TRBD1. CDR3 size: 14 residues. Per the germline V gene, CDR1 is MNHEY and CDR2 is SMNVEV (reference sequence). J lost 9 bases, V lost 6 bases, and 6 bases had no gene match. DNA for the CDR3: TGTGCCAGCAGACTCCGGGACAGGGTTTCACCCCTCCACTTT. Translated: CASRLRDRVSPLHF.

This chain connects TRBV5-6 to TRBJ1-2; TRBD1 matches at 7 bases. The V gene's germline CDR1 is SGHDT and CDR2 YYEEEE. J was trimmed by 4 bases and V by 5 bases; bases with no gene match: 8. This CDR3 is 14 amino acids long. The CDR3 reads CASRPGDRSYGYTF. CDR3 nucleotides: TGTGCCAGCAGGCCAGGGGACAGAAGCTATGGCTACACCTTC.

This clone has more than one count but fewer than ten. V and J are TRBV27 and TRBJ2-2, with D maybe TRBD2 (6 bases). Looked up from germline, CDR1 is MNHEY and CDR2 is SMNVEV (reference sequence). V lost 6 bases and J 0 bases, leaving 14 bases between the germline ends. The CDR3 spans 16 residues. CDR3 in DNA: TGTGCCAGCAGGAACTCCGGGACTTCGAACACCGGGGAGCTGTTTTTT. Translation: CASRNSGTSNTGELFF.

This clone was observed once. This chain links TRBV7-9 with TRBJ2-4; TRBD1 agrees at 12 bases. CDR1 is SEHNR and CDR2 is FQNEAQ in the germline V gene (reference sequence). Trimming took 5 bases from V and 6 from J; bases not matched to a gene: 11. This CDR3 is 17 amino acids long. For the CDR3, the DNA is TGTGCCAGCAGCCCCCCCGGGACAGGGGGCGCGGGAAACATTCAGTACTTC. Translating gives CASSPPGTGGAGNIQYF. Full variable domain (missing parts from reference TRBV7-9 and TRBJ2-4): DTGVSQNPRHKITKRGQNVTFRCDPISEHNRLYWYRQTLGQGPEFLTYFQNEAQLEKSRLLSDRFSAERPKGSFSTLEIQRTEQGDSAMYLCASSPPGTGGAGNIQYFGAGTRLSVL.

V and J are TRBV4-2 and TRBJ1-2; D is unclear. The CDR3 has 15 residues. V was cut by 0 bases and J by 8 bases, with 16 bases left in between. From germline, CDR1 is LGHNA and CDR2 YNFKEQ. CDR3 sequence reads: CASSQDSPELWGYTF. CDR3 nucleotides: TGTGCCAGCAGCCAAGATAGTCCGGAACTATGGGGCTACACCTTC.

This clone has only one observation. CDR3 DNA sequence: TGTGCCATACGCGACAGTATTGGAAACACCATATATTTT. It codes for CAIRDSIGNTIYF. This chain uses TRBV12-3 or TRBV12-4 with TRBJ1-3, with D perhaps TRBD1 (5 bases). The V end lost 10 bases, the J end lost 3 bases, and 13 bases lay between the germline ends. This CDR3 spans 13 amino acids.